The 13 T cell receptor beta chains below all came from one sample that was sequenced in a study of T cell responses to AZD1222 COVID-19 vaccine. Sequenced by immunoSEQ multiplex PCR; TCRdb stores in-frame clones only, minus some. The sample shows 40,000 to 65,000 clones, roughly 83% of them seen only once. This sample comprised peripheral blood, obtained on day 0 of AZD1222 vaccination. These receptors all stem from an adult in good health.

The chain is built from TRBV3-1 (or the pseudogene TRBV3-2) and TRBJ2-1; 9 nucleotides line up with TRBD2. The CDR3 contains 14 residues. The germline V gene encodes CDR1 LGHDT and CDR2 YNNKEL (reference sequence). V was clipped by 4 bases and J by 6 bases; unmatched bases: 4. The DNA of the CDR3 is TGTGCCAGCAGCCTTAGCGGGAGTAGCAATGAGCAGTTCTTC. It encodes CASSLSGSSNEQFF.

V usage is TRBV7-7 and J usage is TRBJ2-1; TRBD1 or TRBD2 may be the D gene (5 bases each). This CDR3 region has 14 residues. Germline values: CDR1 SSHAT, CDR2 FNYEAQ (reference sequence). V was trimmed by 0 bases and J by 5 bases, leaving 8 bases between them. CDR3 sequence (DNA): TGTGCCAGCAGCTTAGCGGGGGTGGACAATGAGCAGTTCTTC. Translated: CASSLAGVDNEQFF.

This chain links TRBV21-1 with TRBJ2-3; the table's D gene call, TRBD2, was not cross checked with the DNA. TRBV21-1 constitutes a pseudogene. The length of the CDR3 is 15 residues. As DNA, the CDR3 is TGTGCCAGCAGCAAAGAGGGGAGGGGCACAGATACGCAGTATTTT. Translated, it gives CASSKEGRGTDTQYF.

The genes are TRBV19 and TRBJ1-3; D is possibly TRBD1 (6 bases). V was pared by 10 bases and J by 6 bases, with 19 bases between. This CDR3 spans 14 amino acids. Germline CDR1 LNHDA, CDR2 SQIVND (reference sequence). The chain's CDR3 is CATRAMEGVNTIYF. In DNA, the CDR3 is TGTGCCACGCGTGCGATGGAGGGGGTAAACACCATATATTTT.

This clone was seen at least ten times. The rearrangement joins TRBV6-2 or TRBV6-3 to TRBJ1-6, with 8 bases lining up with TRBD1. CDR3 length: 15 amino acids. V lost 2 bases to trimming and J lost 6 bases; unmatched junction nucleotides: 3. The V gene's germline CDR1 is MNHEY and CDR2 SVGEGT. For the CDR3, the DNA is TGTGCCAGCAGTTACGCCAGGGGGCGTAATTCACCCCTCCACTTT. Translating it yields CASSYARGRNSPLHF.

V is TRBV4-1 and J is TRBJ2-1; either TRBD1 or TRBD2 may fit D (6 bases each). CDR3 length: 17 residues. Trimming took off 3 bases at V and 1 base at J, with 16 bases between the two ends. Germline CDR1 and CDR2: MGHRA and YSYEKL. CDR3 amino acids: CASSQGGGTSSYNEQFF. CDR3 bases: TGCGCCAGCAGCCAGGGGGGCGGGACCTCTTCCTACAATGAGCAGTTCTTC.

The chain employs TRBV7-2 and TRBJ1-2, with 9 nucleotides matching TRBD1. Per germline, CDR1 SGHTA and CDR2 FQGNSA. CDR3 size: 15 residues. V trimming: 1 base; J trimming: 6 bases; junction bases outside the gene matches: 6. The CDR3 spells CASSLDPGQGNGYTF. CDR3 in DNA: TGTGCCAGCAGCTTAGACCCGGGACAGGGTAATGGCTACACCTTC.

The chain uses TRBV4-1 and TRBJ1-2, with D possibly TRBD1 on 5 matching bases. The CDR3 has 15 amino acids. The germline V gene encodes CDR1 MGHRA and CDR2 YSYEKL. V gave up 2 bases and J gave up 3 bases, with 13 bases separating them. CDR3 protein: CASSQKRDRDYGYTF. The DNA for the CDR3 is TGCGCCAGCAGCCAAAAGCGGGACCGGGACTATGGCTACACCTTC.

The gene calls are TRBV12-3 or TRBV12-4 and TRBJ1-2; possible D gene TRBD1, 6 bases. The CDR3 spans 13 residues. Trimming cost V 7 bases and J 8 bases, with 17 bases left between them. CDR3 nucleotides: TGTGCCAGCATTATACAGGGATCCGGGGGCTACACCTTC. Translation: CASIIQGSGGYTF.

The chain carries TRBV28 and TRBJ2-7; D assignment may be TRBD1 or TRBD2 (6 bases each). The V and J ends lost 6 bases and 3 bases respectively, with 18 bases between them. The CDR3 contains 15 residues. The germline CDR1 and CDR2 sequences are MDHEN and SYDVKM. CDR3 sequence reads: CASSFSGGANYEQYF. CDR3 nucleotide sequence: TGTGCCAGCAGCTTCTCCGGGGGCGCAAACTACGAGCAGTACTTC.

The chain carries TRBV19 and TRBJ2-1; D perhaps matches TRBD2 (5 bases). This CDR3 has 16 amino acids. Germline-derived CDR1 and CDR2 are LNHDA and SQIVND (reference sequence). Deletions cut 6 bases from V and 7 bases from J, with 22 bases between. CDR3 protein: CASSLGPPAEKNEQFF. The CDR3 DNA follows: TGTGCCAGTAGCCTTGGGCCACCAGCGGAGAAAAATGAGCAGTTCTTC.

This clone was detected once. The chain recombines TRBV7-2 with TRBJ2-7; D may match TRBD1 or TRBD2 (6 bases each). Germline values: CDR1 SGHTA, CDR2 FQGNSA. The V end lost 2 bases, the J end lost 7 bases, and 12 bases lay between the germline ends. The CDR3 has 13 residues. CDR3 protein: CASSLRGPGEQYF. The CDR3 nucleotides read TGTGCCAGCAGCTTACGGGGGCCGGGGGAGCAGTACTTC.

J is TRBJ2-7 and V is TRBV7-9; TRBD2 matches at 12 bases. This CDR3 has 16 residues. The germline V gene encodes CDR1 SEHNR and CDR2 FQNEAQ (reference sequence). J was trimmed by 3 bases and V by 4 bases; bases with no gene match: 7. The CDR3 loop reads CASSSESTSGSYEQYF. The DNA for the CDR3 is TGTGCCAGCAGCTCAGAATCGACTAGCGGGAGCTACGAGCAGTACTTC.